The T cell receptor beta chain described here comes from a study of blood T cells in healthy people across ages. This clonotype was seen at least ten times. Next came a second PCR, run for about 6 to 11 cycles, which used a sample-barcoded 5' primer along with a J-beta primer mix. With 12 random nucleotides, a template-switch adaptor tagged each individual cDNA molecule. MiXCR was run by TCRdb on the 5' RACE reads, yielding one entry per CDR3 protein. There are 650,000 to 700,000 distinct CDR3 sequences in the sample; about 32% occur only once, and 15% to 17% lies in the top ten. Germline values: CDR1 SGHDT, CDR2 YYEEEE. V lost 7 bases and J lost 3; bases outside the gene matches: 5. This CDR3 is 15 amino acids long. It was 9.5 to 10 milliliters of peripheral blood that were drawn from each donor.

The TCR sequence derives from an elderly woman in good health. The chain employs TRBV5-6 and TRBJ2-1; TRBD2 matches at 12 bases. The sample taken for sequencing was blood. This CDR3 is CASGGGLAGYNEQFF. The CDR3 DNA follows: TGTGCCAGCGGAGGGGGACTAGCGGGCTACAATGAGCAGTTCTTC.